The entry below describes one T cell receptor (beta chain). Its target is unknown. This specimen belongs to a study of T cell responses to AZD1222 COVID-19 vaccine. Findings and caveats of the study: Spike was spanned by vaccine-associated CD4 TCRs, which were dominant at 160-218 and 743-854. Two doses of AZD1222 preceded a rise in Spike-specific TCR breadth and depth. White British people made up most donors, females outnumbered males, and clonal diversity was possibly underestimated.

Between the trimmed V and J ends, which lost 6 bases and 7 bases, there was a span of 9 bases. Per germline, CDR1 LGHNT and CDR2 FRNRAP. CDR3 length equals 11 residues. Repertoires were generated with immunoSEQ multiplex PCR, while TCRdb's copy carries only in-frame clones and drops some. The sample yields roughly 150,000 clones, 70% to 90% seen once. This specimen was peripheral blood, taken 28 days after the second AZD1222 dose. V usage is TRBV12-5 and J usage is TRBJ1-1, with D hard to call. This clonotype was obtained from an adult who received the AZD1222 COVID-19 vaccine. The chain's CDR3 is CASGLPLEAFF. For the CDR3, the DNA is TGTGCTAGTGGCTTACCACTTGAAGCTTTCTTT.